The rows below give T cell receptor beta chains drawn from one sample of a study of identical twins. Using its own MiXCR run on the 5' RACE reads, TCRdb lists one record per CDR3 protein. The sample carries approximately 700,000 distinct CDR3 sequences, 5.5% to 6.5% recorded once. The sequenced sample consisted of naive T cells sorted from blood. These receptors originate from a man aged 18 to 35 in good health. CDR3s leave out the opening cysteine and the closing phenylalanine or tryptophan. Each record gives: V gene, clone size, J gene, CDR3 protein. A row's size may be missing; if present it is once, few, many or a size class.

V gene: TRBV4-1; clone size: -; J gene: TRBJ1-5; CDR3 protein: ASSQEVHSNQPQH
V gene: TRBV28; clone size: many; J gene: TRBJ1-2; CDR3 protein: ASSTGNGVDGYT
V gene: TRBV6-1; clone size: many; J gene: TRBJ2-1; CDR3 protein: ASSQTGTSGIEQF
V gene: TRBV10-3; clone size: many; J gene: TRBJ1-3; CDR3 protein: AITESSGNTIY
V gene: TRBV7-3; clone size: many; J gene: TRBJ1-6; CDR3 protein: ASSLTGWNSPLH
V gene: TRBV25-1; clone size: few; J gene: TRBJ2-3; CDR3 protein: ASTKGGGTDTQY
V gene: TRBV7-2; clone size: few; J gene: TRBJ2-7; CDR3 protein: ASSPRGTSLSGQY
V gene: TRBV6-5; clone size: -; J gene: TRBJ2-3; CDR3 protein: ASSYKVRGTQY
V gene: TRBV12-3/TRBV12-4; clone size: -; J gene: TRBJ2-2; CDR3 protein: ASSSETSNGELF
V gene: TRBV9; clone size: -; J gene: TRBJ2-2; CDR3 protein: ASSDYTLAGVGTGELF
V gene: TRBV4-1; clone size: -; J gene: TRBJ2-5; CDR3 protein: ASSRVGGLGDQY
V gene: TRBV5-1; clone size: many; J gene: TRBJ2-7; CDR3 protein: ASSSVAGSGTSGSSYEQY
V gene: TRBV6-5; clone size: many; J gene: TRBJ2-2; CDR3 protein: ASSYFRNPERTGELF
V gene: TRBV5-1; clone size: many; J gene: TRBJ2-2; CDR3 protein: ASSRPGQGSTGELF
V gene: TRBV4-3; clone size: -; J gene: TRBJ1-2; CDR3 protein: ASSQDTDGYT
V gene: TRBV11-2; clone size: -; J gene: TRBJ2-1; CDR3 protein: ASSGQLGTSGRNSYNEQF
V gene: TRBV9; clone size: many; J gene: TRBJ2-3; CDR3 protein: ASSDKRAGDTQY
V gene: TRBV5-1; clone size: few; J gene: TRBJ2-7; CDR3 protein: ASSGGLAGVDEQY
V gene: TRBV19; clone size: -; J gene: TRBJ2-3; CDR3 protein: ASTSAGLGPDTQY
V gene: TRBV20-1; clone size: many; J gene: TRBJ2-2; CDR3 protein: SARETEAGELF
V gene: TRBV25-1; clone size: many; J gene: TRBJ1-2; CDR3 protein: ASSVLTVNYGYT
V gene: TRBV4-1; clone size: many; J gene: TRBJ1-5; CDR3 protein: ASSQPGQGVGQPQH
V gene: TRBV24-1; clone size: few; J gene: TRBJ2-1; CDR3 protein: ATSDFRGGQF
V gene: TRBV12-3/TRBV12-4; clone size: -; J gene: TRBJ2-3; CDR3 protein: ASAKLASSTDTQY
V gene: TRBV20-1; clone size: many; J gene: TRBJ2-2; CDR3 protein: SASGMNTGELF
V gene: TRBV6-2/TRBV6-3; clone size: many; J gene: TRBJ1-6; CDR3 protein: ASRRQGYNSPLH
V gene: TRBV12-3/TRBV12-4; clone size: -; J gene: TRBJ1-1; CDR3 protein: ASSLSELNKAF
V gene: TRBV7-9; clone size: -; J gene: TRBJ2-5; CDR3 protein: ASSPTWGFKETQY
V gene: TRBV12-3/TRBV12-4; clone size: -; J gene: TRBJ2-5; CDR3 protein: ASSLGERGTQY
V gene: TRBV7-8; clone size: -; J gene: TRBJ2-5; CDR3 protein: ASSFRLFQETQY
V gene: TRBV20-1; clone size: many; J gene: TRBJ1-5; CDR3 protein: SAPEPLPNQPQH
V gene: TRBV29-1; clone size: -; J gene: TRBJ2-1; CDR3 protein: SVFPGTSGVYNEQF
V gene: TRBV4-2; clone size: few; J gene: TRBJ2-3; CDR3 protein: ASSQNGAGKADTQY
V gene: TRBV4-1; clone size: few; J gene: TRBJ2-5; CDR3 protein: ASRDGLAGVAQY
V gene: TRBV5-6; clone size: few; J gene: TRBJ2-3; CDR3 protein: ASSPPAVNTQY
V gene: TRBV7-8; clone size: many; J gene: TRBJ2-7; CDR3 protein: ASSLVLTGTIYEQY
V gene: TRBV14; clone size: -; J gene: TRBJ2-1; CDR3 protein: ASSQGAVPYNEQF
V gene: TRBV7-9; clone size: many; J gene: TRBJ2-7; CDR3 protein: ASSLPGAGYEQY
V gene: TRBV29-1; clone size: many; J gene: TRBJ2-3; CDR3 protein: SVEILAWRTDTQY
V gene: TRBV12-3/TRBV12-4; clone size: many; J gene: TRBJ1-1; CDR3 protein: ASSLDNFGTEAF
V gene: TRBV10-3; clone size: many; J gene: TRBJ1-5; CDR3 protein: AIRNRDKNQPQH
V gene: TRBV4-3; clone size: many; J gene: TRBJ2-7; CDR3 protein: ASSQGTESPSYEQY
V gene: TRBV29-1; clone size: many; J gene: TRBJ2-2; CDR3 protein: SVSLGYNTGELF
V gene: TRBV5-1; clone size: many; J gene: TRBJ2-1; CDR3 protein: ASSLQSSGGLEQF
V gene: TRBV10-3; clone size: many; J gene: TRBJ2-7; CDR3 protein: AISGGGSGSYEQY